This T cell receptor (beta chain) was identified during a study of blood T cell repertoires in COVID-19. Study-level information: Samples representing acute and convalescent COVID-19 were sourced from the United States, Italy and Spain. PBMCs, B-cell-depleted T cells, or T cells provided the cDNA or gDNA that made up the material.

Original processing notes: Estimates of nucleated cell counts were drawn from the amplification of reference gene primers. Only in-frame clones appear in the TCRdb table, and some are missing; sequencing was by immunoSEQ multiplex PCR. The DNA gave D and trimming, while V, J and clone size come from that table. The repertoire consists of around 110,000 clones, with around 80% occurring once and the leading ten covering more than 15%. With V trimmed by 7 bases and J by 3 bases, 5 bases remained unmatched. Germline V gene lookup returns CDR1 MDHEN and CDR2 SYDVKM. This CDR3 region has 13 residues. The clonotype comes from a man between 60 and 75 years old with active or convalescent COVID-19. The sample consisted of peripheral blood. The V and J genes are TRBV28 and TRBJ1-2, with 7 bases lining up with TRBD1. The CDR3 region is CASTRQGYYGYTF. The CDR3 DNA follows: TGTGCCAGCACCCGACAGGGATACTATGGCTACACCTTC.